The present TCR beta chain was sequenced within a study of T cell responses to AZD1222 COVID-19 vaccine. The wider study: Researchers grouped second doses given at about 4 or about 12 weeks into one pool. Study-level points and caveats: Receipt of two AZD1222 doses was followed by a rise in Spike-specific TCR breadth and depth. In the spike-specific TCR repertoire, nearly half reportedly target unmutated variant regions. Spike-wide vaccine-associated CD4 TCRs dominated at 160-218 and 743-854.

In the case of this clone: Its target is unknown.

Germline V gives CDR1 SNHLY, CDR2 FYNNEI. This CDR3 spans 15 amino acids. The V end was cut by 6 bases, the J end by 9 bases, with 21 bases between. The assay was immunoSEQ multiplex PCR, and TCRdb's table has in-frame clones only and misses some. The sample contains 45,000 to 55,000 clones, about 80% of which appear only once. Source: peripheral blood, taken on day 0 of AZD1222 vaccination. The V gene is TRBV2, the J gene TRBJ1-5; the D gene is possibly TRBD1 (6 bases). The receptor comes from an adult in good health. Here the CDR3 reads CASRAGTQPQGPQHF. Here the CDR3 DNA reads TGTGCCAGCAGGGCAGGGACACAGCCACAGGGGCCCCAGCATTTT. Combining the CDR3 with reference TRBV2 and TRBJ1-5 gives the whole variable domain EPEVTQTPSHQVTQMGQEVILRCVPISNHLYFYWYRQILGQKVEFLVSFYNNEISEKSEIFDDQFSVERPDGSNFTLKIRSTKLEDSAMYFCASRAGTQPQGPQHFGDGTRLSIL.